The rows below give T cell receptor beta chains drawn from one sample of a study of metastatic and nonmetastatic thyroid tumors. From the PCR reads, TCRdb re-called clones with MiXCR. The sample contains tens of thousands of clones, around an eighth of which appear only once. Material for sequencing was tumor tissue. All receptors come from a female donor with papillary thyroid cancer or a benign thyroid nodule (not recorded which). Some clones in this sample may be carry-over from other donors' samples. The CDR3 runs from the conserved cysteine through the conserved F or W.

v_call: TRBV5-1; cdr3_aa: CASSLGGVMTSALPIYEQYF
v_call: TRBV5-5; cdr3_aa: CASSPKVDRGLYEQYF
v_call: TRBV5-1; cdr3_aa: CASSRSPATNEKLFF
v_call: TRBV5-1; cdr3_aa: CASSLGGGAYNEQFF
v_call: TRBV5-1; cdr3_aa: CASSSPSGGRDTQYF
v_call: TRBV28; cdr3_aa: CASSLEEATLAIVRGETQYF
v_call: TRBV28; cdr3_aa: CASSLFPTEGEQYF
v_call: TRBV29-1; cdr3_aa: CSVGTGGMAFF
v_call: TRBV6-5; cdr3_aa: CASSTGQGIDNYNEQFF
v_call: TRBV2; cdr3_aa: CASTKNGLSTDTQYF
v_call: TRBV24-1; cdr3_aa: CATSDFPGLAAHNEQFF
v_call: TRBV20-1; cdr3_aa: CSASGTPGRNEQFF
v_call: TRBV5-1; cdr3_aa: CASSLVGGHGMADEQYF
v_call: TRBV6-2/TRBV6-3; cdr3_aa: CASSQTREETQHF
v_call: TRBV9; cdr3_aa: CASSPQPGHLPRDGYTF
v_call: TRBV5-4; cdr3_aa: CASMDRGLTYEQYF
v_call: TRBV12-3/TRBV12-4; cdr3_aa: CASRRKGVHRNEQFF
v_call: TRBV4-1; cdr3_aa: CASSRAPPPEAFF
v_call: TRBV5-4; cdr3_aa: CASSLGFNSYEQYF
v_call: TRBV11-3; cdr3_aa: CASSLRVSHNEQFF
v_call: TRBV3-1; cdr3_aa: CASSPGRNIANYGYTF
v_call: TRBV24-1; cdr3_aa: CATSDLKFTGELFF
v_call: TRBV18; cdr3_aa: CASSRGRNTGELFF
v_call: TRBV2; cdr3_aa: CASRNRGMPQYF
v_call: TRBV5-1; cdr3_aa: CASSLEGLHEKLFF
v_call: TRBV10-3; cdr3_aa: CAISEVASGSNEQFF
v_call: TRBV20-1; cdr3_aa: CSARTGNTGELFF
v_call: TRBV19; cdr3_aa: CASSKRTGLQVNEQFF
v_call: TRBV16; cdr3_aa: CASSQSRQGAGDTQYF
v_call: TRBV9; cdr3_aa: CASSPGQGLHEQYF
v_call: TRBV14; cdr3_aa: CASSQGQGWEYEQYF
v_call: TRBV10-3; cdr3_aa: CAISESPGGSTDTQYF
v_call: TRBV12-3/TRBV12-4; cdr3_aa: CASSLASRGTEAFF
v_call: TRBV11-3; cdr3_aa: CASSLQAGVNEQFF
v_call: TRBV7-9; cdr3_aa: CASSLYKEENEQFF
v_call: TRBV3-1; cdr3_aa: CATEDRGSYEQYF
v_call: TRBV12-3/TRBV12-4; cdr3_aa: CASSLHTSSETQYF
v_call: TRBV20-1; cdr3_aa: CSQNRGQGCIPYDQYF
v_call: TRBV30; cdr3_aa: CAWRVPYGYTF
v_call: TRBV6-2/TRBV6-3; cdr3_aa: CASSYRPSGFAVQPQHF
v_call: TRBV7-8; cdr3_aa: CASSFQGTPWAFF
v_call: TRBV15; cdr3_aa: CATSRSRGGSTDTQYF
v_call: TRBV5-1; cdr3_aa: CASRETSLDYGYTF
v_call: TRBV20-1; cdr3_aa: CSARVGGAHDYSGNTIYF